These 2 T cell receptor beta chains were sequenced from one sample in a study of T cells after yellow fever vaccination. One entry per CDR3 protein results from TCRdb running MiXCR on the 5' RACE reads. The sample lists about 240,000 distinct CDR3 sequences, about 7% seen once, with over 0.65% in the top ten. The sample here was CD4+ T cells sorted from PBMCs, taken 15 days after the yellow fever booster vaccination. The origin of the receptors is a man in his thirties or forties who received the YFV17D yellow fever vaccine.

This clonotype was detected many times. The V call is TRBV5-4, the J call TRBJ2-3; 10 bases are shared with TRBD2. J lost 2 bases, V lost 0 bases, and 12 bases had no gene match. The CDR3 contains 19 residues. CDR1 is SGHNT, CDR2 YYREEE, per germline (reference sequence). DNA for the CDR3: TGTGCCAGCAGCTTGGTAGTTGTTCTCGGACTAGCGGTCACAGATACGCAGTATTTT. It is translated as CASSLVVVLGLAVTDTQYF.

This clonotype was counted many times. V is TRBV20-1 and J is TRBJ1-2; D gene ambiguous. The CDR3 totals 11 residues. Trimming removed 3 bases at V and 6 bases at J, with 8 bases between. The V gene's germline CDR1 is DFQATT and CDR2 SNEGSKA (reference sequence). The CDR3 is CSASPQDGYTF. The CDR3 DNA reads TGCAGTGCTAGTCCCCAGGATGGCTACACCTTC.